The present T cell receptor beta chain was sequenced within a study of OX40 agonist ivuxolimab in advanced cancers. Looking at the study overall: Participants averaged 60 years of age (range about 23 to 80) and were less than 85% male. Three patients had partial responses: one hepatocellular carcinoma, two cutaneous melanoma.

General study findings and limits: In the 0.1 to 3.0 mg/kg range, CD4+ and CD8+ blood T cells had expanded clonally by week 6. Certain nonresponding patients likewise had low normalized T-cell clonal expansion.

Turning to this clone: The antigen is unknown.

Trimming took off 6 bases at V and 5 bases at J, with 18 bases between the two ends. Germline V CDR1 and CDR2: SGHVS, FNYEAQ. CDR3 length equals 15 residues. Data came from immunoSEQ multiplex PCR; TCRdb stores just in-frame clones and leaves some out. The table records approximately 80,000 clones, just over 90% of them present only once. The J gene is TRBJ2-3, the V gene TRBV7-6, with a possible D match to TRBD1 (8 bases). Specimen: CD4+ or CD8+ T cells sorted from blood, collected in a trial of the OX40 agonist ivuxolimab. This receptor was obtained from an adult with an advanced solid tumor such as melanoma, head and neck, liver or kidney cancer. CDR3 DNA sequence: TGTGCCAGCAGTCATAACAGGGGGGAGGGAGATACGCAGTATTTT. Translating it yields CASSHNRGEGDTQYF.